This T cell receptor (beta chain) was sequenced for a study of CXCR3-negative and CXCR3-positive naive CD8 T cells. General study points: TRBV-TRBJ usage matched between naive CXCR3-negative and CXCR3-positive cells but not between memory cells.

The CDR3 totals 14 residues. Germline CDR1 LGHNA, CDR2 YNFKEQ. Naive CD8+ T cells had a CD45RO-CCR7+CD27+CD95- phenotype. A remark on this clonotype: Its antigen is still unknown.

It was by 5' RACE with UMI labels that the TRB cDNA libraries were prepared. TCRdb reanalyzed the 5' RACE reads and collapses them to one entry per CDR3 protein, without DNA. This sample's table has about 53,000 distinct CDR3 sequences. This sequence originates from a human donor in good health. Some clones in this sample may be carry-over from other donors' samples. The chain uses TRBV4-2 and TRBJ2-7. The material sequenced was naive CXCR3- CD8+ T cells from blood. Subset specified: CD45RO-CCR7+CD27+CD95- naive CD8+ T cells lacking CXCR3 (TNR3-). CDR3 amino acids: CASSQGVGVYEQYF.